This TCR beta chain is from a study of T cells in Graves' hyperthyroidism and ophthalmopathy. Hyperthyroidism had been newly diagnosed in patients aged 18 to 65, and its duration was under 2 months. RNA transcripts provided the source from which TCR beta CDR3 regions were amplified. TCR CDR3 underwent first-round RT-PCR with the HTBI primer set. TCRdb re-analysed the multiplex PCR reads in MiXCR, keeping a single row per CDR3 protein. Of 550,000 to 650,000 distinct CDR3 sequences listed, 14% are singletons. This clonotype was counted a few times. Its specificity is not known. The trim removed 3 bases at V and 5 bases at J, leaving 10 bases unmatched. The germline gives CDR1 SGHTA, CDR2 FQGTGA. The CDR3 is 16 amino acids. General study points: A model using 13 V-J features told ophthalmopathy apart from stable hyperthyroidism. The model foresaw ophthalmopathy a median roughly 6.5 months prior to onset. Most clonotypes that expanded in the thyroid above 0.001 also showed up in blood.

Source material: blood. The chain employs TRBV7-3 and TRBJ2-1; TRBD2 agrees at 7 bases. The TCR was taken from a woman in her twenties or thirties with Graves' hyperthyroidism that later progressed to Graves' ophthalmopathy. The CDR3 region is CASSFGGETFHNEQFF. In DNA, the CDR3 is TGTGCCAGCAGCTTTGGGGGGGAGACCTTCCACAATGAGCAGTTCTTC.